The 23 T cell receptor beta chains below all came from one sample that was sequenced in a study of blood T cell repertoires in COVID-19. TCRdb keeps only in-frame clones here, not all; method: immunoSEQ multiplex PCR. The table includes 200,000 or so clones, 70% to 85% detected once. The sequencing sample was made of peripheral blood. The receptors were sampled from a human donor with acute or convalescent COVID-19. The donor label of this sample is uncertain.

The V gene is TRBV7-9, the J gene TRBJ2-7; 9 bases align to TRBD2. Germline CDR1 is SEHNR and CDR2 is FQNEAQ (reference sequence). The CDR3 spans 15 residues. V lost 5 bases to trimming and J lost 5 bases; unmatched junction nucleotides: 10. DNA of the CDR3: TGTGCCAGCAGCCCAACTCTAGGCGGGAGGGACGAGCAGTACTTC. It translates to CASSPTLGGRDEQYF.

The chain has TRBV7-2 and TRBJ1-1; 8 positions match TRBD1. This CDR3 region has 15 residues. V was clipped by 6 bases and J by 4 bases; unmatched bases: 10. CDR1 is SGHTA, CDR2 FQGNSA, per germline. DNA of the CDR3: TGTGCCAGCAGTTCCCCGGACAGGGCGGGCACTGAAGCTTTCTTT. The encoded protein is CASSSPDRAGTEAFF.

V is TRBV24-1 and J is TRBJ2-5; perhaps TRBD1 as D (5 bases). CDR1 and CDR2 (germline): KGHDR, SFDVKD. V gave up 0 bases and J gave up 2 bases, with 9 bases separating them. This CDR3 has 15 amino acids. Written as DNA, the CDR3 is TGTGCCACCAGTGATTTGAGGACACCTCAAGAGACCCAGTACTTC. This sequence encodes CATSDLRTPQETQYF.

The rearrangement uses TRBV30 and TRBJ1-1; D gene unclear. The CDR3 covers 11 residues. Germline assignment: CDR1 GTSNPN and CDR2 SVGIG (reference sequence). V was clipped by 3 bases and J by 8 bases, with 10 bases between them. As DNA, the CDR3 is TGTGCCTGGAGGGGAGTTGGGGAAGCTTTCTTT. Translation gives CAWRGVGEAFF.

V usage is TRBV30 and J usage is TRBJ2-1, with 9 bases identical to TRBD2. V shed 8 bases, J shed 14 bases, and the junction held 13 bases outside the gene matches. The CDR3 extends over 12 amino acids. CDR1 and CDR2 from the germline V gene are GTSNPN and SVGIG (reference sequence). Here the CDR3 DNA reads TGTGCCGGGGCCGCGGGAGGGCCGGAGGAGTTCTTC. Protein: CAGAAGGPEEFF.

V is TRBV9 and J is TRBJ1-3; TRBD1 is a possible D gene (5 bases). V lost 1 base, J lost 4 bases, and 12 bases lay in between. CDR1 is SGDLS and CDR2 is YYNGEE in the germline V gene. This CDR3 has 15 amino acids. CDR3 sequence reads: CASSVQGLSGNTIYF. For the CDR3, the DNA is TGTGCCAGCAGCGTACAGGGTCTAAGCGGAAACACCATATATTTT.

The genes are TRBV2 and TRBJ2-1; the D gene is possibly TRBD1 (6 bases). Germline CDR1 and CDR2: SNHLY and FYNNEI. The CDR3 has 15 residues. Trimming took 8 bases from V and 9 from J, leaving 23 bases between them. In DNA form, the CDR3 reads TGTGCCAGCCGGAAAGAGGCAGGGGCCTTAGGTGAGCAGTTCTTC. Amino acid sequence: CASRKEAGALGEQFF.

The chain links TRBV5-4 to TRBJ2-2, with TRBD2 matching over 14 bases. With V trimmed by 0 bases and J by 6 bases, 4 bases remained unmatched. There are 17 residues in the CDR3. CDR1 and CDR2 (germline): SGHNT, YYREEE (reference sequence). DNA for the CDR3: TGTGCCAGCAGCTTGGGGACTAGCGGGAGGTCGGCCGGGGAGCTGTTTTTT. The encoded protein is CASSLGTSGRSAGELFF.

The V call is TRBV7-3, the J call TRBJ2-7, with 8 bases identical to TRBD2. Trimming at V came to 4 bases and at J to 6 bases, leaving 11 bases not matched to a gene. In germline, CDR1 is SGHTA, CDR2 FQGTGA. There are 15 residues in the CDR3. In DNA form, the CDR3 reads TGTGCCAGCAGCTCCCAAACTAGCGGCCTGGGCGAGCAGTACTTC. This sequence encodes CASSSQTSGLGEQYF.

The sample holds one count of this clone. The chain carries TRBV6-5 and TRBJ2-5; TRBD2 matches 11 bases. The length of the CDR3 is 15 residues. V lost 2 bases and J lost 6; bases outside the gene matches: 5. Germline loops: CDR1 MNHEY, CDR2 SVGAGI. The CDR3: CASSYLSGREKTQYF. CDR3 coding DNA: TGTGCCAGCAGTTACCTTAGCGGGAGGGAGAAGACCCAGTACTTC.

V usage is TRBV7-6 and J usage is TRBJ2-7; perhaps TRBD2 as D (7 bases). Germline CDR1 SGHVS, CDR2 FNYEAQ. The CDR3 extends over 15 amino acids. Trimming took off 2 bases at V and 1 base at J, with 12 bases between the two ends. The CDR3 reads CASSLSRGGSYEQYF. The CDR3, as DNA: TGTGCCAGCAGCTTAAGCAGGGGAGGGTCCTACGAGCAGTACTTC.

The V call is TRBV5-1, the J call TRBJ2-5; 11 bases are a match to TRBD2. Per germline, CDR1 SGHRS and CDR2 YFSETQ. The CDR3 runs to 17 residues. J was trimmed by 5 bases and V by 0 bases; bases with no gene match: 9. In DNA form, the CDR3 reads TGCGCCAGCAGCTTGGGGCTAGCGGGAGGACGGGTTGAGACCCAGTACTTC. It is translated as CASSLGLAGGRVETQYF. Drawing the rest from reference TRBV5-1 and TRBJ2-5, the complete variable domain is KAGVTQTPRYLIKTRGQQVTLSCSPISGHRSVSWYQQTPGQGLQFLFEYFSETQRNKGNFPGRFSGRQFSNSRSEMNVSTLELGDSALYLCASSLGLAGGRVETQYFGPGTRLLVL.

The rearrangement uses TRBV6-5 and TRBJ2-1, with 8 bases matching TRBD2. Trimming took 6 bases from V and 1 from J; bases not matched to a gene: 2. The germline CDR1 and CDR2 sequences are MNHEY and SVGAGI. This CDR3 has 14 amino acids. The CDR3 bases are TGTGCCAGCAGACCTAGCGGGTCCTACAATGAGCAGTTCTTC. This codes for CASRPSGSYNEQFF.

The rearrangement uses TRBV6-5 and TRBJ1-6; TRBD1 matches 10 bases. Losses at the gene ends were 5 bases for V and 10 bases for J; bases not matched to a gene: 5. The CDR3 is 14 residues long. From germline, CDR1 is MNHEY and CDR2 SVGAGI. The DNA of the CDR3 is TGTGCCAGCAGTCCTGACAGGGGGCAGTCACCCCTCCACTTT. The encoded protein is CASSPDRGQSPLHF.

The chain employs TRBV7-9 and TRBJ2-2; TRBD1 agrees at 9 bases. The CDR3 is made up of 14 amino acids. V was pared by 4 bases and J by 5 bases, with 2 bases of the junction left unmatched. Germline V gene data show CDR1 as SEHNR and CDR2 as FQNEAQ (reference sequence). The DNA for the CDR3 is TGTGCCAGCAGCTCGACAGGGGGAACCGGGGAGCTGTTTTTT. Residues: CASSSTGGTGELFF. Filled out from reference TRBV7-9 and TRBJ2-2, the complete variable domain reads DTGVSQNPRHKITKRGQNVTFRCDPISEHNRLYWYRQTLGQGPEFLTYFQNEAQLEKSRLLSDRFSAERPKGSFSTLEIQRTEQGDSAMYLCASSSTGGTGELFFGEGSRLTVL.

The chain carries TRBV6-5 and TRBJ2-7; 12 bases fit TRBD1. The CDR3 covers 15 residues. Germline V gene lookup returns CDR1 MNHEY and CDR2 SVGAGI. V dropped 6 bases and J dropped 5; count of bases not matched to a gene: 8. CDR3 nucleotides: TGTGCCAGCAGCCCCGGGACAGGGGGCTTCAACGAGCAGTACTTC. The encoded protein is CASSPGTGGFNEQYF.

J is TRBJ1-1 and V is TRBV30; D not resolved. This CDR3 comprises 13 residues. CDR1 and CDR2 (germline): GTSNPN, SVGIG (reference sequence). V was pared by 2 bases and J by 1 base, with 8 bases between. The DNA for the CDR3 is TGTGCCTGGAGTCTACAGAGGAACACTGAAGCTTTCTTT. Amino acid sequence: CAWSLQRNTEAFF.

The V gene is TRBV2, the J gene TRBJ2-7, with a weak D call TRBD2 (6 bases). The CDR3 sequence is 14 residues long. V gave up 3 bases and J gave up 5 bases, with 14 bases separating them. Germline CDR1 SNHLY, CDR2 FYNNEI. Here the CDR3 reads CASSETSQRDEQYF. Here the CDR3 DNA reads TGTGCCAGCAGTGAGACCTCCCAGCGGGACGAGCAGTACTTC.

The chain recombines TRBV19 with TRBJ1-5, with a weak D call TRBD1 (6 bases). The length of the CDR3 is 13 residues. Trimming shortened V by 5 bases and J by 7 bases, and 12 bases separated the two germline ends. CDR1 and CDR2 (germline): LNHDA, SQIVND (reference sequence). The chain's CDR3 is CASSGRGVQPQHF. The CDR3, as DNA: TGTGCCAGTAGTGGCAGGGGAGTGCAGCCCCAGCATTTT.

This clone occurred a few times. The chain links TRBV19 to TRBJ1-5, with TRBD1 as a possible D gene (5 bases). The CDR3 is 16 residues long. Germline loops: CDR1 LNHDA, CDR2 SQIVND (reference sequence). Trimming removed 1 base at V and 4 bases at J, with 14 bases between. The CDR3 here is CASSIVGVGLNQPQHF. CDR3 nucleotides: TGTGCCAGTAGTATAGTAGGGGTGGGTTTGAATCAGCCCCAGCATTTT.

J is TRBJ2-5 and V is TRBV5-5, with TRBD1 matching over 7 bases. Germline V gene lookup returns CDR1 SGHKS and CDR2 YYEKEE (reference sequence). The trim removed 0 bases at V and 7 bases at J, leaving 6 bases unmatched. There are 14 residues in the CDR3. The CDR3 DNA reads as TGTGCCAGCAGCTTGGACAGGGGCATAGGGACCCAGTACTTC. Translation: CASSLDRGIGTQYF. Combining the CDR3 with reference TRBV5-5 and TRBJ2-5 gives the whole variable domain DAGVTQSPTHLIKTRGQQVTLRCSPISGHKSVSWYQQVLGQGPQFIFQYYEKEERGRGNFPDRFSARQFPNYSSELNVNALLLGDSALYLCASSLDRGIGTQYFGPGTRLLVL.

The chain couples TRBV28 to TRBJ2-1, with TRBD1 identical over 9 bases. The trim removed 4 bases at V and 2 bases at J, leaving 3 bases unmatched. Germline V gene sequence: CDR1 MDHEN, CDR2 SYDVKM. CDR3 length: 15 amino acids. The DNA for the CDR3 is TGTGCCAGCAGTTCGGGACAGGGAGCCTACAATGAGCAGTTCTTC. Protein: CASSSGQGAYNEQFF.

The rearrangement uses TRBV20-1 and TRBJ1-1, with D tentatively TRBD1 (5 bases). The CDR3 runs to 11 residues. V was pared by 6 bases and J by 6 bases, with 11 bases between. Germline loops: CDR1 DFQATT, CDR2 SNEGSKA (reference sequence). The CDR3 region has the DNA TGCAGTGCCTCGGGGGTTGCTGAAGCTTTCTTT. The encoded protein is CSASGVAEAFF.